Detailed here is one T cell receptor beta chain. This CDR3 comprises 14 residues. V was clipped by 5 bases and J by 1 base, with 10 bases between them. Each CDR3 protein gets one entry after TCRdb re-called the 5' RACE reads with MiXCR. The top ten hold 4.1% of the sample, which has around 6,400 distinct CDR3 sequences, around 64% seen once. The specimen was tumor-infiltrating memory CD4+ T cells sorted from the breast tumor. Subset denoted: memory CD4+ T cells, CD4+CD45RO+CD25-. The chain uses TRBV12-3 or TRBV12-4 and TRBJ2-3; D possibly corresponds to TRBD2 (5 bases). The receptor's source is a female donor with breast cancer. CDR3 DNA sequence: TGTGCCAGCAGTATACGAGCGGGCACAGATACGCAGTATTTT. This translates into CASSIRAGTDTQYF.